This TCR beta chain was documented in a study of spatial heterogeneity in lung cancer. In the study overall: Correlation of TCR transcript counts in tumor regions with a T cell module score from matched bulk RNA-seq was strong. For the average unique TCR and UMI combination, more than eight occurrences appeared in raw reads.

Time point specified: sample taken at primary tumor resection. Without sorting, whole RNA was sequenced from tumor, nontumor lung or frozen PBMC. The CDR3 length is 14 residues. The germline V gene has CDR1 MNHNS and CDR2 SASEGT. Trimming took 0 bases from V and 7 from J; bases not matched to a gene: 5. A unique molecular identifier was attached to every TCR cDNA molecule. TCRdb re-derived calls from the 5' RACE reads in MiXCR, one entry per CDR3 protein. The sample holds 10,000 or so distinct CDR3 sequences, around 8.9% seen once. Sample share makes this clonotype medium-sized. Antigen specificity is unknown. Whole-study results and caveats: Tumor mutation counts were tracked by expanded intratumoral alpha and beta TCR counts.

This sequence joins TRBV6-1 and TRBJ1-1; TRBD1 agrees at 7 bases. The material was lung tumor tissue, obtained at surgery. The sequence came from a male donor with early-stage non-small cell lung cancer. This CDR3 is CASSEAQGVSEAFF. As DNA, the CDR3 is TGTGCCAGCAGTGAAGCGCAGGGGGTTAGTGAAGCTTTCTTT.